This T cell receptor beta chain stems from a study of cytomegalovirus exposure and HLA in healthy donors (dated 2017 in TCRdb). Notes on the research overall: According to an earlier analysis of a few hundred of the donors, about 179 million T cells yielded approximately 120 million unique TCR beta sequences and about 280 Gb of sequence data. An early release that covered about 600 HLA-typed donors contained around 300 gigabases of sequencing data and 70 million to 100 million unique TCR sequences. Of the roughly 400 genotyped donors, about 80% fell in the genetic ancestry cluster associated with self-reported Caucasian donors. The study was designed to test whether signatures of past pathogen exposure could be identified by cataloging public T cell receptors. The study profiled the T cell repertoires of some 610 subjects by immunosequencing and related them to cytomegalovirus serostatus. In addition to the first cohort of around 670 subjects, a separate validation cohort of approximately 120 different subjects was used. High-throughput TCR immunosequencing, statistical association of individual TCRs with disease status, and machine learning were combined to predict cytomegalovirus infection status. A later analysis re-analyzed previously published TCR beta repertoires from hundreds of donors and added high-resolution HLA genotyping to study TCR occurrence patterns. In the later analysis, no new phenotypic data were used to find candidate immune exposures; instead, reliance was placed on TCR beta sequences and their occurrence across donors. In an earlier analysis of 587 of the donors, high-throughput TCR beta sequencing was used to judge whether each TCR beta V gene segment behaved as functional or pseudogenic. Donor age, sex, ethnicity and CMV serostatus were collected together with the repertoire data. A later genetic analysis used genome-wide SNP genotypes for about 65% of the 666 donors, treating that subset as a discovery cohort. Every discovery cohort repertoire had been produced on one sequencing platform. HLA typing covered class I and class II loci at four-digit resolution. Typing coverage differed by locus: A, B, C, DRB1 and DQB1 were typed in roughly 620-630 donors, DQA1 in 522, DPA1 in 606, and DPB1 in approximately 450. Five DR-DQ haplotypes were treated as single units for association and clustering because of strong linkage in the cohort. Among around 400 genotyped donors of the cohort, an average of approximately 240,000 unique TCR beta nucleotide sequences was sequenced per donor, of which about 19% were non-productive. What the research found in general, with its limitations: Immune exposure information for the cohort was limited to CMV serostatus. In an earlier analysis of about 600 of the donors, most TCR beta V segments appeared in productive rearrangements about 87% or about 30% of the time, broadly matching IMGT annotations. Linkage disequilibrium might explain the correlated functional status among segregating V segments, but an unknown experimental factor could not be excluded. A cluster of highly shared sequence variants was judged likely to be a technical artifact of the sequencing pipeline. A later analysis reported that several top co-occurrence clusters appeared linked to parvovirus B19, influenza, CMV and Epstein-Barr virus. Because counts were too low, some 17 rarely observed V segments, including chromosome 9 orphons, were left out of the earlier analysis of over 550 of the donors. In a later analysis, more than 15,000 TCR beta sequences were associated with specific HLA alleles at a false discovery rate of 0.05. A few of the identified cytomegalovirus-associated TCR beta chains were confirmed in vitro to be specific for cytomegalovirus antigens. The authors suggested that the approach could potentially be generalized to other disease states and immunological phenotypes. The study gave a list of some 150 TCR beta chains associated with cytomegalovirus. According to a later genetic analysis, donors in an Asian-associated ancestry cluster had fewer N-insertions in productive TCRs than the approximately 710-donor mean. Most TCR sequences were seen in very few donors, while some public TCRs were found in many individuals. In this cohort, only TCR beta chains were sequenced, and detectable features were limited by the absence of alpha or paired-chain data. V-gene and J-gene trimming of TCR beta chains was associated with a missense DCLRE1C variant in a later genetic analysis, and the association was replicated in an independent cohort. In a later analysis, most CMV-associated TCR beta chains were found to appear HLA-restricted, with HLA associations seemingly driven largely by CMV exposure. In a later analysis, HLA-associated TCR beta chains were found to be more clonally expanded and to have lower generation probabilities than equally common non-associated chains. Roughly uniform sequencing depth across donors was assumed in presence/absence analyses, although this assumption may not hold. According to a later analysis, TCR association rates differed among HLA loci, with DRB1 alleles showing the most associated TCRs and HLA-C alleles showing the fewest. In both the original and validation cohorts, the classifier was reported to diagnose cytomegalovirus status with high specificity and sensitivity. Assigning TCR associations to individual alleles was difficult when HLA alleles, especially DR and DQ, strongly co-occurred. Because some donors lacked HLA typing at each locus, the association tests relied only on the typed subset. A further reported finding was that TCR beta sequences accurately predicted the HLA-A and HLA-B alleles for most subjects in the first cohort. The 87-base-pair reads could not distinguish some IMGT-functional V segments, including TRBV6-2 and TRBV6-3, so those segments were excluded.

V lost 8 bases and J lost 4 bases, and the count of bases not matched to a germline gene is 8. Taken from cysteine to phenylalanine, the CDR3 has 15 residues. CDR3 DNA only is kept here, 45 bases in frame from base 1. CDR1 and CDR2 are drawn from the germline V gene: MDHEN, SYDVKM. Libraries were prepared through the immunoSEQ multiplex PCR assay. For the multiplex PCR, a mixture combining 60 forward primers for TCR Vbeta segments and 13 reverse primers for TCR Jbeta segments was used. Amplification of the CDR3 region of rearranged TCR beta genes was performed with a multiplex PCR assay on genomic DNA. On the Illumina HiSeq System, the amplified TCR beta libraries were sequenced as 87-base-pair reads. Regarding the original processing steps: A later analysis counted 65 million to 90 million unique TCR beta chains across the 640 or so repertoires, and some 12 million of these chains were shared by at least two donors. A nearest-neighbor algorithm error-corrected the raw reads and collapsed the reads into unique sequences, merging closely related sequences to remove PCR and sequencing errors. V, D and J gene segments were assigned by aligning CDR3 sequences to IMGT reference sequences. For a sequence to be retained, at least a six-nucleotide match to both a V gene segment and a J gene segment was required. Rearrangements were called productive when the CDR3 lacked stop codons and stayed in frame with V and J; all others were non-productive. Following IMGT convention, CDR3 was defined as the stretch from the second conserved V-encoded cysteine up to the conserved J-encoded phenylalanine. Sequences without an unambiguous match to a single V gene segment were excluded from the earlier analysis of 450 to 750 of the donors. In an earlier analysis of around 600 of the donors, V segments were called functional above 56.7% productive rearrangements and were called segregating when the between-donor standard deviation exceeded 5%. To diagnose cytomegalovirus status from the catalog of TCR beta chain sequences, a statistical classification framework was built. In a later analysis, V and J genes were assigned by comparing TCR nucleotide sequences against IMGT/GENE-DB human TR gene sequences. A later analysis assigned CDR3 sequences and most-parsimonious VDJ recombination scenarios with the TCRdist pipeline. In a later analysis, each TCR beta chain was defined by its CDR3 amino acid sequence together with its V-gene family, and reads without a unique V-gene family were excluded. A later analysis removed roughly 590 highly shared, low-generation-probability nucleotide sequences to deal with suspected cross-contamination and a sequencing artifact. In a later analysis, a clonal expansion index for each public chain was calculated from normalized within-repertoire ranks of inferred template counts. In a later analysis, generation probabilities were computed using a VDJ recombination model fitted to out-of-frame rearrangements, and the results were checked against IGoR. Hypergeometric tests were used in a later analysis to score TCR-TCR, TCR-HLA and TCR-CMV co-occurrence, with a repertoire-size bias correction applied to the TCR pairs. False discovery rates were estimated in a later analysis by permuting HLA or CMV assignments 20 times. A later analysis grouped co-occurring TCRs with DBSCAN, adding TCRdist sequence similarity when clustering within HLA-allele-positive subsets. Repertoires with fewer than 30,000 or more than 120,000 public chains, plus five repertoires with anomalous nucleotide sharing, were excluded from co-occurrence clustering. TCRdb carries this immuneACCESS record with in-frame sequences only. Its versions omit some clonotypes, under half of them owing to an unresolved V gene in the studies checked, with the rest unexplained. The V and J calls and clone size are taken from that table; D and trimming were inferred from the DNA. Counted in this sample were roughly 150,000 clones; 72% of them appeared once. The top ten constitute approximately 2% of the sample.

In total, over 600 healthy bone marrow donors made up the cohort. At the time of sampling, all cohort members were nominally healthy, though unrecorded immune exposures were likely present. The donor tested CMV seronegative and was one of the 352 seronegative cohort members. Each donor provided a peripheral blood sample, and peripheral blood mononuclear cells were used for TCR beta sequencing. The Qiagen DNeasy Blood Extraction Kit was used to extract genomic DNA from the blood cell samples. In the case of this clone: It has no known antigen specificity. No quality values exist for individual bases; no much larger clone is one base distant.

The chain employs TRBV28 and TRBJ1-5; 10 junctional bases match TRBD1. This TCR was sampled from a man aged 40-49 years in good health and CMV-seronegative. Sequenced sample: PBMCs. The CDR3 protein is CASSYPGQGNQPQHF. The DNA sequence is given as TGTGCCAGCTCATATCCGGGACAGGGGAATCAGCCCCAGCATTTT.